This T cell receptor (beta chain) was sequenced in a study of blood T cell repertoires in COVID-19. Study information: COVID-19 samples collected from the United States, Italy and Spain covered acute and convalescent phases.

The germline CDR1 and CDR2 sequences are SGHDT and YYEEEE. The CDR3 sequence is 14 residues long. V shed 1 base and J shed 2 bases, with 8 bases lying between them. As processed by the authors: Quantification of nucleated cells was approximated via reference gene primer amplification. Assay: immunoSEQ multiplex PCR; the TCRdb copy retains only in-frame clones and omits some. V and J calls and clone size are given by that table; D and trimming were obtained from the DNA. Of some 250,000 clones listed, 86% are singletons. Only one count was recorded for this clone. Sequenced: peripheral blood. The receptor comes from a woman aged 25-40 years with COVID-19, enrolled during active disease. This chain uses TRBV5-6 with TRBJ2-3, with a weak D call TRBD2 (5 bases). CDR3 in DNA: TGTGCCAGCAGCTTGTCCGGGAACACAGATACGCAGTATTTT. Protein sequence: CASSLSGNTDTQYF.